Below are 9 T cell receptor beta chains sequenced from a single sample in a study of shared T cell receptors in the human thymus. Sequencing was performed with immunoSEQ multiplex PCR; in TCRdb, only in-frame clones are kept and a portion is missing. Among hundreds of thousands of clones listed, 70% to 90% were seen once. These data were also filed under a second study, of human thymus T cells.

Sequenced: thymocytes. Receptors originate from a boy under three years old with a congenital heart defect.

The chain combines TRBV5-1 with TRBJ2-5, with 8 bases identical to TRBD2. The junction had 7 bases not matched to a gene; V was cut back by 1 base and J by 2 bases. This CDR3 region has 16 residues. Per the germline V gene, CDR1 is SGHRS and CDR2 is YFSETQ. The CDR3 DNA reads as TGCGCCAGCAGCTTGTTTTGGGAGCGGGGGCAAGAGACCCAGTACTTC. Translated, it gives CASSLFWERGQETQYF.

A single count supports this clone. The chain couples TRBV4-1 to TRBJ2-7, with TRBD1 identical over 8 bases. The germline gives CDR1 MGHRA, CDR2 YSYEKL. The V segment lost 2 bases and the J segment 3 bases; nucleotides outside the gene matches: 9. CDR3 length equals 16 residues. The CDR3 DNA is TGCGCCAGCAGCCAACCGAAGGGACAGGAAAACTACGAGCAGTACTTC. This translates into CASSQPKGQENYEQYF.

The CDR3 coding sequence is TGTGCCAGTAGTATAGATCGGGGAAATCGGGCCAAAAACATTCAGTACTTC. Protein: CASSIDRGNRAKNIQYF. The gene calls are TRBV19 and TRBJ2-4; TRBD2 might be the D (5 bases). Germline loops: CDR1 LNHDA, CDR2 SQIVND (reference sequence). V was trimmed by 0 bases and J by 1 base, leaving 13 bases between them. CDR3 length: 17 amino acids. Filled out from reference TRBV19 and TRBJ2-4, the complete variable domain reads DGGITQSPKYLFRKEGQNVTLSCEQNLNHDAMYWYRQDPGQGLRLIYYSQIVNDFQKGDIAEGYSVSREKKESFPLTVTSAQKNPTAFYLCASSIDRGNRAKNIQYFGAGTRLSVL.

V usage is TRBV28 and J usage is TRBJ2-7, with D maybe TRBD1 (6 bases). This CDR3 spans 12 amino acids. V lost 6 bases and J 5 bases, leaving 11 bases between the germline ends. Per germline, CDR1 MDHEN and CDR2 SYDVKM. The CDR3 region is CASSQGFHEQYF. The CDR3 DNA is TGTGCCAGCAGCCAGGGGTTCCACGAGCAGTACTTC. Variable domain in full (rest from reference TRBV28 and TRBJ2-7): DVKVTQSSRYLVKRTGEKVFLECVQDMDHENMFWYRQDPGLGLRLIYFSYDVKMKEKGDIPEGYSVSREKKERFSLILESASTNQTSMYLCASSQGFHEQYFGPGTRLTVT.

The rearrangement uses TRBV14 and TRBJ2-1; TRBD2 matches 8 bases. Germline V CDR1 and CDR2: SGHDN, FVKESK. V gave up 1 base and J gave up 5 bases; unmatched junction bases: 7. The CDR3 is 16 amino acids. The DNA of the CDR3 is TGTGCCAGCAGCCAAGTACACGGGGGGGCGGACAATGAGCAGTTCTTC. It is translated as CASSQVHGGADNEQFF.

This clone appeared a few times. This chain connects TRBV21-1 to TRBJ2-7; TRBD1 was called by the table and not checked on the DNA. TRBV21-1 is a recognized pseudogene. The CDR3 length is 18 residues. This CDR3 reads CASSKEEEKGASAYEQYF. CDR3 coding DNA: TGTGCCAGCAGCAAAGAGGAGGAGAAGGGGGCGAGCGCCTACGAGCAGTACTTC.

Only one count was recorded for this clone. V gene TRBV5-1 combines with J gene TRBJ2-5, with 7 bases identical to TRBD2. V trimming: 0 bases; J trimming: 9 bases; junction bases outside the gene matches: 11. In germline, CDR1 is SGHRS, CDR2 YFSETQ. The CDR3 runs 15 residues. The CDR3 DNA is TGCGCCAGCAGCTTGGGGCCTGGTGGGGGGGAGGCCCAGTACTTC. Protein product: CASSLGPGGGEAQYF.

The CDR3 coding sequence is TGTGCCAGCAGCTTGTTTGGGAAACAGGTGATGGACACCGGGGAGCTGTTTTTT. This sequence encodes CASSLFGKQVMDTGELFF. The rearrangement joins TRBV5-4 to TRBJ2-2; a weak D match, TRBD1 (5 bases). Trimming left V 1 base short and J 3 bases short, with 19 bases between. Germline assignment: CDR1 SGHNT and CDR2 YYREEE (reference sequence). There are 18 residues in the CDR3. The entire variable domain, with the rest obtained from reference TRBV5-4 and TRBJ2-2, is as follows: ETGVTQSPTHLIKTRGQQVTLRCSSQSGHNTVSWYQQALGQGPQFIFQYYREEENGRGNFPPRFSGLQFPNYSSELNVNALELDDSALYLCASSLFGKQVMDTGELFFGEGSRLTVL.

The CDR3 loop is CASSLTGGGGYEQYF. The CDR3 region has the DNA TGTGCCAGCAGCTTAACTGGGGGAGGGGGTTACGAGCAGTACTTC. This chain uses TRBV11-2 with TRBJ2-7, with D maybe TRBD2 (7 bases). The CDR3 totals 15 residues. Germline V CDR1 and CDR2: SGHAT, FQNNGV. Trimming left V 2 bases short and J 4 bases short, with 15 bases between. Full variable domain (rest looked up from reference TRBV11-2 and TRBJ2-7): EAGVAQSPRYKIIEKRQSVAFWCNPISGHATLYWYQQILGQGPKLLIQFQNNGVVDDSQLPKDRFSAERLKGVDSTLKIQPAKLEDSAVYLCASSLTGGGGYEQYFGPGTRLTVT.